These 9 T cell receptor beta chains were all obtained from the same sample, sequenced in a study of technical replicates of blood from several donors. Assay: immunoSEQ multiplex PCR; the TCRdb copy retains only in-frame clones and omits some. This table has approximately 82,000 clones, 85% to 95% appearing once. The sequencing sample was made of T cells isolated from PBMCs. These receptors originate from a human donor in good health.

This chain uses TRBV6-1 with TRBJ1-1; TRBD1 matches 9 bases. This CDR3 spans 13 amino acids. The V gene end was trimmed by 3 bases and the J gene end by 11 bases; junction bases not matched to a gene: 7. Germline CDR1 and CDR2: MNHNS and SASEGT. The CDR3: CASSEGQGLEAFF. The CDR3 DNA follows: TGTGCCAGCAGTGAGGGACAGGGTTTAGAGGCTTTCTTT.

The chain employs TRBV7-8 and TRBJ1-3; 7 nucleotides match TRBD1. Unmatched junction bases numbered 10, after V lost 2 bases and J lost 0 bases. This CDR3 is 18 amino acids long. Germline V gene sequence: CDR1 SGHVS, CDR2 FQNEAQ. The CDR3 nucleotides are TGTGCCAGCAGCTTAATGGGACAGCCTGGGGCCTCTGGAAACACCATATATTTT. Translation gives CASSLMGQPGASGNTIYF.

The V gene is TRBV7-3, the J gene TRBJ2-1; D ambiguous. Looked up from germline, CDR1 is SGHTA and CDR2 is FQGTGA. V lost 5 bases and J lost 1, with 6 bases in between. The CDR3 consists of 13 residues. CDR3 coding DNA: TGTGCCAGCAGCCTGACATCCTACAATGAGCAGTTCTTC. Its protein is CASSLTSYNEQFF.

The rearrangement uses TRBV11-2 and TRBJ2-5; a possible D gene is TRBD2 (6 bases). The ends were cut back, 0 bases at V and 3 bases at J, with 11 bases in the middle. Germline loops: CDR1 SGHAT, CDR2 FQNNGV. The CDR3 has 15 residues. This chain's CDR3 is CASSLEGRREETQYF. The CDR3 DNA follows: TGTGCCAGCAGCTTAGAGGGCCGGAGGGAAGAGACCCAGTACTTC. The full variable domain, with the rest looked up from reference TRBV11-2 and TRBJ2-5, is EAGVAQSPRYKIIEKRQSVAFWCNPISGHATLYWYQQILGQGPKLLIQFQNNGVVDDSQLPKDRFSAERLKGVDSTLKIQPAKLEDSAVYLCASSLEGRREETQYFGPGTRLLVL.

This rearrangement joins TRBV5-1 to TRBJ1-6; D is unclear. The germline V gene has CDR1 SGHRS and CDR2 YFSETQ. V gave up 2 bases and J gave up 7 bases, with 16 bases separating them. CDR3 length equals 16 residues. For the CDR3, the DNA is TGCGCCAGCAGCTTTGAGAGTCCGGGATCGAATTCACCCCTCCACTTT. This gives the protein CASSFESPGSNSPLHF.

The chain combines TRBV7-9 with TRBJ2-3; TRBD1 is a possible D gene (5 bases). There are 14 residues in the CDR3. The V and J ends lost 5 bases and 2 bases respectively, with 11 bases between them. Germline CDR1 reads SEHNR; CDR2 reads FQNEAQ (reference sequence). This chain's CDR3 is CASSLRQITDTQYF. CDR3 sequence (DNA): TGTGCCAGCAGCCTTAGACAGATCACAGATACGCAGTATTTT.

The chain links TRBV9 to TRBJ2-3; D may be TRBD1 (5 bases). CDR1 is SGDLS and CDR2 is YYNGEE in the germline V gene. Trimming took 4 bases from V and 5 from J, leaving 14 bases between them. This CDR3 has 14 residues. The CDR3 DNA reads TGTGCCAGCAGCACCCGACCGACAGTAGATACGCAGTATTTT. Amino acid sequence: CASSTRPTVDTQYF.

V and J are TRBV4-1 and TRBJ1-1, with TRBD1 as a possible D gene (5 bases). This CDR3 has 15 residues. Trimming removed 1 base at V and 1 base at J, with 10 bases between. Germline V lookup: CDR1 MGHRA, CDR2 YSYEKL. The CDR3 DNA follows: TGCGCCAGCAGCCAAGGTCCCAGGGCGAACACTGAAGCTTTCTTT. Its protein product is CASSQGPRANTEAFF.

This clone was recorded only once. The chain combines TRBV9 with TRBJ2-4, with 8 bases lining up with TRBD1. CDR1 is SGDLS, CDR2 YYNGEE, per germline. J lost 2 bases, V lost 8 bases, and 6 bases had no gene match. The CDR3 runs to 14 residues. CDR3 region: CASGGTGSKNIQYF. The CDR3 nucleotides read TGTGCCAGTGGGGGGACAGGTTCCAAAAACATTCAGTACTTC.